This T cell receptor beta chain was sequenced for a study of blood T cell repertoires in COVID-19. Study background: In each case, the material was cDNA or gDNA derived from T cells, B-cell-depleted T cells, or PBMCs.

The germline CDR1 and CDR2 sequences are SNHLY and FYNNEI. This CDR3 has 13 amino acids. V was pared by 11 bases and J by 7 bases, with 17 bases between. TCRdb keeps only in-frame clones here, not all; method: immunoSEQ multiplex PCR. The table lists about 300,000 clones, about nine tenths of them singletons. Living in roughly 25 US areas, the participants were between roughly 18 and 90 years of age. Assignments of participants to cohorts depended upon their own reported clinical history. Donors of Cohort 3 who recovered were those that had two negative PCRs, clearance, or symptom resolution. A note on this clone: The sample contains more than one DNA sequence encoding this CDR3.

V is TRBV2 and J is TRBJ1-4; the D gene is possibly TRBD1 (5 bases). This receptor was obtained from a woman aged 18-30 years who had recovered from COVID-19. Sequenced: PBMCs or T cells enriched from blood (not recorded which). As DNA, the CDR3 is TGTGCCCGCGGGGGTCAGGGCGGTGAAAAACTGTTTTTT. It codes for CARGGQGGEKLFF.